Presented here are 6 T cell receptor beta chains from one specimen sequenced in a study of cytomegalovirus exposure and HLA in healthy donors. Vbeta (60) and Jbeta (13) primers were used in the PCR. Some clones are missing from TCRdb's copy, which holds only in-frame ones; the method was immunoSEQ multiplex PCR. The table records under 200,000 clones, approximately 80% of them present only once. The source material was PBMCs. The receptor source for this set is a man aged 50 to 59 in good health and CMV-seropositive.

This chain joins TRBV28 and TRBJ2-7; D is undetermined. Per the germline V gene, CDR1 is MDHEN and CDR2 is SYDVKM. V dropped 4 bases and J dropped 4 bases, with 8 bases sitting between them. There are 12 residues in the CDR3. CDR3 DNA sequence: TGTGCCAGCAGTTCAACAGAATACGAGCAGTACTTC. This sequence encodes CASSSTEYEQYF.

The V call is TRBV6-5, the J call TRBJ2-7; 7 bases map to TRBD1. Trimming at V came to 2 bases and at J to 6 bases, leaving 7 bases not matched to a gene. Looked up from germline, CDR1 is MNHEY and CDR2 is SVGAGI. The CDR3 covers 14 residues. The CDR3 DNA is TGTGCCAGCAGTTACACGGGACAGTCCCTCGAGCAGTACTTC. Translating it yields CASSYTGQSLEQYF.

The chain uses TRBV7-9 and TRBJ1-2; 8 nucleotides line up with TRBD1. V lost 5 bases and J lost 6; bases outside the gene matches: 8. Germline CDR1 reads SEHNR; CDR2 reads FQNEAQ (reference sequence). CDR3 length equals 14 residues. The CDR3 coding sequence is TGTGCCAGCAGCCTAGGACAGGGCCAGGATGGCTACACCTTC. Translated: CASSLGQGQDGYTF.

V is TRBV28 and J is TRBJ1-5; D gene unclear. This CDR3 is built from 11 residues. Between the trimmed V and J ends, which lost 6 bases and 3 bases, there was a span of 3 bases. Germline V gives CDR1 MDHEN, CDR2 SYDVKM. Here the CDR3 DNA reads TGTGCCAGCAGCTACAATCAGCCCCAGCATTTT. Its translation: CASSYNQPQHF.

The rearrangement uses TRBV28 and TRBJ1-2; weak D call: TRBD1 (6 bases). The CDR3 length is 14 residues. CDR1 is MDHEN and CDR2 is SYDVKM in the germline V gene. Trimming left V 8 bases short and J 4 bases short, with 17 bases between. CDR3 residues: CASGQITGIYGYTF. The CDR3 nucleotides read TGTGCCAGCGGACAAATTACAGGGATCTATGGCTACACCTTC.

This clone was observed once. The chain uses TRBV7-6 and TRBJ1-5; 11 bases are shared with TRBD1. V was pared by 5 bases and J by 7 bases, with 4 bases of the junction left unmatched. Germline V gives CDR1 SGHVS, CDR2 FNYEAQ. The CDR3 has 14 amino acids. The CDR3 sequence is CASSPDRGRQPQHF. In nucleotides, the CDR3 is TGTGCCAGCAGCCCGGACAGGGGGCGACAGCCCCAGCATTTT.